This T cell receptor beta chain was sequenced during a study of cytomegalovirus exposure and HLA in healthy donors. PCR involved 60 Vbeta and 13 Jbeta primers. This table comes from immunoSEQ multiplex PCR, and its TCRdb copy is limited to in-frame clones, with some not included. The sample carries some 96,000 clones, roughly three quarters recorded once. The CDR3 is made up of 12 amino acids. Trimming left V 4 bases short and J 1 base short, with 7 bases between. Germline lookup yields CDR1 GTSNPN and CDR2 SVGIG (reference sequence). This clone was seen more than once but under ten times. As yet, its antigen is unknown. General study findings and limits: Earlier results showed most TCR beta V segments being productive about 87% or about 30% of the time. An apparent linkage of common viral pathogens to several of the most significant clusters emerged in a later analysis. A few V segments could not be told apart, such as TRBV6-2 and TRBV6-3, and were left out.

This clonotype was obtained from a female donor in good health and CMV-seronegative. Sequences were obtained from PBMCs. The V gene is TRBV30, the J gene TRBJ1-1, with D possibly being TRBD1 (6 bases). The CDR3 DNA sequence: TGTGCCTGGAAACAGGGGAACACTGAAGCTTTCTTT. Encoded protein: CAWKQGNTEAFF.